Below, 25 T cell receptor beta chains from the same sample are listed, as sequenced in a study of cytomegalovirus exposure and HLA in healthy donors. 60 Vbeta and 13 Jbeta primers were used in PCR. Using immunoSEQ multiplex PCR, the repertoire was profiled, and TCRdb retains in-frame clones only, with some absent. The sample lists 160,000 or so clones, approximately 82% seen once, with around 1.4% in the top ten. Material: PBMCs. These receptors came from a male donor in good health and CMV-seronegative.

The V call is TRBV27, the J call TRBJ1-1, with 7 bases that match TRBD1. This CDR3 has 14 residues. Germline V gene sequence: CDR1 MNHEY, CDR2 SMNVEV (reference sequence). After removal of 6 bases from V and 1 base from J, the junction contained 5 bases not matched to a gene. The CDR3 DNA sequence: TGTGCCAGCAGCCACAGGACAGGGAACACTGAAGCTTTCTTT. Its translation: CASSHRTGNTEAFF.

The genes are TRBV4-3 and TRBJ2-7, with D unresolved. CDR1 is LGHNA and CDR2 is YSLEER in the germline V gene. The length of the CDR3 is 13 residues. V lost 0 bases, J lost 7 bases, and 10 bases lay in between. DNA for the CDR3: TGCGCCAGCAGCCAAGATCCCACCACTGAGCAGTACTTC. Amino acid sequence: CASSQDPTTEQYF.

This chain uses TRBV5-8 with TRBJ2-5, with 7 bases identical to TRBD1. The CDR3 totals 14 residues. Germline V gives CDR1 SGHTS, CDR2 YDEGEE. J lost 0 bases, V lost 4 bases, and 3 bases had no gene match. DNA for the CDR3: TGTGCCAGCAGCGCTGGACAGGACCAAGAGACCCAGTACTTC. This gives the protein CASSAGQDQETQYF.

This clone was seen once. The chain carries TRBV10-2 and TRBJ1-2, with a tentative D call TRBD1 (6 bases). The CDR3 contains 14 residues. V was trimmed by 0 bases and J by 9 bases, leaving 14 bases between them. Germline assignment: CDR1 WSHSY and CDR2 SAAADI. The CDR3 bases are TGCGCCAGCAGTGAGTCGGCGGACAGTCTGAGCTACACCTTC. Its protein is CASSESADSLSYTF.

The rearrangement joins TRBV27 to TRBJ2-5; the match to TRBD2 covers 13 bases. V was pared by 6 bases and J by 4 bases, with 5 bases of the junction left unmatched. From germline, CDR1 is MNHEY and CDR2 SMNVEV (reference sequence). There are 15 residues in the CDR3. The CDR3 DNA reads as TGTGCCAGCAGATCACTAGCGGGAGGGCCAGAGACCCAGTACTTC. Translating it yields CASRSLAGGPETQYF.

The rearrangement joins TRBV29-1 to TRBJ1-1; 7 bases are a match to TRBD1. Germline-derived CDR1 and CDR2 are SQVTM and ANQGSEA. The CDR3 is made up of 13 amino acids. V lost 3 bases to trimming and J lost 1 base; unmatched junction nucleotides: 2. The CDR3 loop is CSVEGTANTEAFF. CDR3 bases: TGCAGCGTTGAGGGGACAGCGAACACTGAAGCTTTCTTT.

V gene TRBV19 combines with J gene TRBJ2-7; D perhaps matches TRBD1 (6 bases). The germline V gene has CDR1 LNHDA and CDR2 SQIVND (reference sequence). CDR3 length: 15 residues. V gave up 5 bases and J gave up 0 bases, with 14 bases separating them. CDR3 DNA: TGTGCCAGTAGTTTCAGGGGCCAGAGCTCCTACGAGCAGTACTTC. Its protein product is CASSFRGQSSYEQYF.

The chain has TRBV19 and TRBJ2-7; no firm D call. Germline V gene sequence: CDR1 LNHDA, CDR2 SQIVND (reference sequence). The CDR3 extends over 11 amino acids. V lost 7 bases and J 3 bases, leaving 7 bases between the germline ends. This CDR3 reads CASTTGYEQYF. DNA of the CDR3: TGTGCCAGTACGACGGGCTACGAGCAGTACTTC.

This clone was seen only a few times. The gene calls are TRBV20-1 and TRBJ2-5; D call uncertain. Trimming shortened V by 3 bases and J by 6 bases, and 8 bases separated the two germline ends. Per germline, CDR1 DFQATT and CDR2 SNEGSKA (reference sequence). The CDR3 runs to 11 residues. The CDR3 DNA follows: TGCAGTGCTAGGGAGTTGCAGACCCAGTACTTC. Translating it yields CSARELQTQYF.

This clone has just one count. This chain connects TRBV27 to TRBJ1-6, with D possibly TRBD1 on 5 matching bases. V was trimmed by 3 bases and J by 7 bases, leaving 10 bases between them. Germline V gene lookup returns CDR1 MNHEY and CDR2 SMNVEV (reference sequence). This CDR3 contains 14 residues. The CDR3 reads CASSFREGNSPLHF. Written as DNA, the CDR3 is TGTGCCAGCAGTTTCAGGGAGGGAAATTCACCCCTCCACTTT.

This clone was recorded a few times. CDR3 sequence reads: CASSRGQGNTGELFF. The CDR3 nucleotides read TGTGCCAGCAGCAGGGGACAGGGGAACACCGGGGAGCTGTTTTTT. The J gene is TRBJ2-2, the V gene TRBV5-4; TRBD1 agrees at 9 bases. The CDR3 runs to 15 residues. Germline trimming cut 4 bases from V and 1 base from J; bases unmatched to any gene: 2. CDR1 is SGHNT and CDR2 is YYREEE in the germline V gene (reference sequence).

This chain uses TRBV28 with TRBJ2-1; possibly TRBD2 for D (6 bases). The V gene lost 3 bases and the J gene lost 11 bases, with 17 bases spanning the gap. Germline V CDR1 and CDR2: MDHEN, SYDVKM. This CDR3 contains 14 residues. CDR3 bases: TGTGCCAGCAGTTTTCAACAACTGGCGGGGCAGCAGTTCTTC. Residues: CASSFQQLAGQQFF. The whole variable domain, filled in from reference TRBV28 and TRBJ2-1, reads DVKVTQSSRYLVKRTGEKVFLECVQDMDHENMFWYRQDPGLGLRLIYFSYDVKMKEKGDIPEGYSVSREKKERFSLILESASTNQTSMYLCASSFQQLAGQQFFGPGTRLTVL.

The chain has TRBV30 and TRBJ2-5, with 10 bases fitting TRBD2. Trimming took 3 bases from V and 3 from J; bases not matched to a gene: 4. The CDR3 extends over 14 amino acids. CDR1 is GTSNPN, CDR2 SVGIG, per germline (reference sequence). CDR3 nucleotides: TGTGCCTGGAGCCTAGCGGGAGTGGAAGAGACCCAGTACTTC. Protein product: CAWSLAGVEETQYF.

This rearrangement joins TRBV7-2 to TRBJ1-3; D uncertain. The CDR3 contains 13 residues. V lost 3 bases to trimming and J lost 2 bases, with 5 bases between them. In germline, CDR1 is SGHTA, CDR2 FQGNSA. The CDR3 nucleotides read TGTGCCAGCAGCTTCCATCCTGGAAACACCATATATTTT. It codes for CASSFHPGNTIYF.

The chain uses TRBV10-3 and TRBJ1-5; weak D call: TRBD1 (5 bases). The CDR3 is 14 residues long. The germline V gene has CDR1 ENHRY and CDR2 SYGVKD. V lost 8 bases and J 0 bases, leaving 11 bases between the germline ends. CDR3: CAIAYDSSNQPQHF. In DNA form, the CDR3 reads TGTGCCATCGCCTACGACAGTAGCAATCAGCCCCAGCATTTT.

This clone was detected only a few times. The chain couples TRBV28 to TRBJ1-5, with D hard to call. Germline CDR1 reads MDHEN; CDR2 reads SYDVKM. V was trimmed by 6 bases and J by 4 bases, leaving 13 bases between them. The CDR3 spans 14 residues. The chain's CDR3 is CASSRRVGNQPQHF. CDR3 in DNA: TGTGCCAGCAGCCGCCGGGTTGGGAATCAGCCCCAGCATTTT.

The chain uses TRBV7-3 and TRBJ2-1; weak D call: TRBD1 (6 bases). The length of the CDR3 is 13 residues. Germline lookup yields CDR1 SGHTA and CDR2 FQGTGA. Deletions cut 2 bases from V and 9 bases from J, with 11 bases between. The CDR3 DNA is TGTGCCAGCAGCTTATCCCAGGGGACTGAGCAGTTCTTC. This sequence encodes CASSLSQGTEQFF.

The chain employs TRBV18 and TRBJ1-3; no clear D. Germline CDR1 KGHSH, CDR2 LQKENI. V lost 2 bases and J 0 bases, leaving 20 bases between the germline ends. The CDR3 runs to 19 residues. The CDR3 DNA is TGTGCCAGCTCACCAACCCGGATAAACGGGGATGTCTCTGGAAACACCATATATTTT. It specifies CASSPTRINGDVSGNTIYF.

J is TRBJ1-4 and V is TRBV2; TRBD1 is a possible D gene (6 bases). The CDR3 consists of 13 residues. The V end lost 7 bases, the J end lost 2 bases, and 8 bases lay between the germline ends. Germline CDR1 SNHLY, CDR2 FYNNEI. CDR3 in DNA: TGTGCCAGCAAGGGGGGGACTAATGAAAAACTGTTTTTT. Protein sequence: CASKGGTNEKLFF.

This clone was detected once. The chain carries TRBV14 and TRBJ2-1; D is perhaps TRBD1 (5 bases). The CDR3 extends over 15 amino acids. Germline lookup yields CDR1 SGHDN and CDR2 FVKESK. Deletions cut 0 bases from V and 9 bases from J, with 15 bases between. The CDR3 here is CASSQDRNWGGEQFF. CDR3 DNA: TGTGCCAGCAGCCAAGATCGGAACTGGGGCGGTGAGCAGTTCTTC.

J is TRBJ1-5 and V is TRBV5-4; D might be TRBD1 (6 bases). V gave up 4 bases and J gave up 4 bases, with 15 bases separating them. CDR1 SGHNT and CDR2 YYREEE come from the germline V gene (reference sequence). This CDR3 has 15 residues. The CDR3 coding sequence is TGTGCCAGCAGCCCCGGCCCACAGGGAAATCAGCCCCAGCATTTT. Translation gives CASSPGPQGNQPQHF.

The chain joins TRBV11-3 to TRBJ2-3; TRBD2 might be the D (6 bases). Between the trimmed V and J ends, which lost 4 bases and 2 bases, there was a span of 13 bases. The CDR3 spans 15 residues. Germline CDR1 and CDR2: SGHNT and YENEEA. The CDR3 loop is CASSSGTGPTDTQYF. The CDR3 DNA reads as TGTGCCAGCAGCTCAGGGACTGGCCCCACAGATACGCAGTATTTT.

CDR3 coding DNA: TGTGCCAGCAGCGCTAGCACCGGGGAGCTGTTTTTT. Translated, it gives CASSASTGELFF. The V call is TRBV9, the J call TRBJ2-2; D unclear. Between the trimmed V and J ends, which lost 3 bases and 4 bases, there was a span of 4 bases. CDR1 and CDR2 from the germline V gene are SGDLS and YYNGEE. The CDR3 has 12 residues.

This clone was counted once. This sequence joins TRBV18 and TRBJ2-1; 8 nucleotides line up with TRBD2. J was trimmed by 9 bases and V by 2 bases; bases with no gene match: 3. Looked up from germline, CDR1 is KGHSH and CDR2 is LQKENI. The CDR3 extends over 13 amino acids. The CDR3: CASSPSLAGEQFF. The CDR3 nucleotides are TGTGCCAGCTCACCATCCCTAGCGGGTGAGCAGTTCTTC. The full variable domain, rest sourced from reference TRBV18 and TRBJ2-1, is NAGVMQNPRHLVRRRGQEARLRCSPMKGHSHVYWYRQLPEEGLKFMVYLQKENIIDESGMPKERFSAEFPKEGPSILRIQQVVRGDSAAYFCASSPSLAGEQFFGPGTRLTVL.

In DNA form, the CDR3 reads TGTGCCAGCAGTTACTCCCAGGCTTACAATCAGCCCCAGCATTTT. Translating gives CASSYSQAYNQPQHF. V is TRBV6-5 and J is TRBJ1-5, with D hard to call. Germline V gene lookup returns CDR1 MNHEY and CDR2 SVGAGI. This CDR3 is built from 15 residues. With 0 bases removed from V and 3 bases from J, the gap between germline ends came to 9 bases.